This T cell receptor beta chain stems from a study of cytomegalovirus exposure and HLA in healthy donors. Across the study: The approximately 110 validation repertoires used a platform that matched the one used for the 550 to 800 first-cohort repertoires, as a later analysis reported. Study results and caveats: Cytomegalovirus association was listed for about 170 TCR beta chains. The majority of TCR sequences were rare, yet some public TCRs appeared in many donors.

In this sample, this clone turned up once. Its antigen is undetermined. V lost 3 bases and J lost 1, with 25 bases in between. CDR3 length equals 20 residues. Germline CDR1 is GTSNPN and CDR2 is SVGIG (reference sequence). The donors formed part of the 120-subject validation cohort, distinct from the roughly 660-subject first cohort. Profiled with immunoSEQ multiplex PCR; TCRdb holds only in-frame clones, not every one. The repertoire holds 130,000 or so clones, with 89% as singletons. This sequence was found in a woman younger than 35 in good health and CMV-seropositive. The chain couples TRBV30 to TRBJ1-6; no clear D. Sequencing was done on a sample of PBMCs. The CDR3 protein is CAWSPGSLNPQRSYNSPLHF. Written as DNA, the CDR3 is TGTGCCTGGAGCCCCGGGAGTCTAAATCCCCAGAGGTCCTATAATTCACCCCTCCACTTT.